The T cell receptor beta chain described here comes from a study of human T cells and chemical hapten exposure (dated by TCRdb to the early 2020s). Background on the whole study: For sensitization, 2% DPC in acetone was applied to an approximately 2 cm by approximately 2 cm area of upper inner arm skin. Patients additionally received weekly therapeutic DPC doses to the scalp throughout the approximately 25-week study period. Blood for TCR sequencing was provided by twenty-nine alopecia patients at one to four time points (pre-sensitization, 2, 6 and 24 weeks). Patch tests used Finn chambers with 0.01% DPC on the upper back, scored after 6 days by International Contact Dermatitis Research Group standards. Blood was sampled from patients pre-sensitization (week 0) and at 2, 6 and about 24 weeks after DPC sensitization. Libraries were pooled for sequencing, and per-sample TCR yields varied mainly because of small differences in library volumes within the pool. The study tracked peripheral blood TCR repertoire changes in vivo during primary and secondary sensitization to the hapten diphenylcyclopropenone (DPC) in alopecia patients. Most of the patients in the cohort were female, and the cohort covered alopecia areata with under or over 50% scalp involvement, alopecia totalis and alopecia universalis.

The junction shows trimming of 0 bases on V and 1 base on J, plus 12 bases between the germline ends. From the germline V gene (reference sequence), CDR1 is DFQATT and CDR2 is SNEGSKA. The CDR3 runs 15 amino acids, cysteine and phenylalanine included. Just CDR3 DNA is preserved here, 45 bases in frame from base 1. Receptor libraries were prepared by RACE. Instrument on record: NextSeq 500. During library preparation, unique molecular identifiers were attached to individual cDNA molecules so that TCRs could be counted quantitatively and reproducibly. Each blood RNA sample was used to sequence both TCR alpha and TCR beta chains. Regarding the original processing steps: The median number of TCRs per sample was 95,638, ranging from roughly 20,000 to 690,600. V, J and CDR3 annotation of the TCR reads was carried out using the Decombinator software suite. For PS versus PT1 abundance plots, all samples were subsampled to the same number of TCRs (28,000). Expanded TCRs were defined as absent before sensitization and observed at least eight times at the 2-week time point. TCRdb reanalyzed the raw reads on its own, using fastp at Q25 for trimming and MiXCR for clone calling, and kept in-frame beta chains. Duplicate CDR3 protein sequences are folded into a single record with the most common DNA and genes. The V and J calls, along with clone size, are taken from TCRdb and not from the paper's own processing. The sample profile shows roughly 70,000 distinct CDR3 sequences; approximately 9.4% of them were found once. The top ten hold 2.5% to 3.5% of the sample.

Study-wide conclusions, independent of this receptor: Because every patient had alopecia, a presumed autoimmune disease, the patients' immune response might differ from that of healthy individuals. After repeated subsampling, changes were observed in the strength of the expansion versus patch-test correlation and in the threshold at which the correlation became significant. No change with DPC sensitization was found in the number of TCRs above 1 in 1000 frequency, and no evidence of global repertoire structure alterations was found. The number of PT1 expanded TCRs positively correlated with patch test score, significant at thresholds 8, 16 and 32 but not 4. Compared with pre-sensitization or healthy control sets, expanded TCRs formed significantly more large CDR3 similarity clusters, which is consistent with antigen-driven responses.

Sample time point, as interpreted from the label and publication: patch test 1, 2 weeks after DPC sensitization. This specimen's treatment or condition label, interpreted: therapeutic diphenylcyclopropenone sensitization with weekly scalp DPC. Blood at each patch-test visit was drawn before the patch test was applied. To be eligible, patients had to be aged 18 to 70, diagnosed with alopecia and judged suitable for DPC therapy, while pregnant patients were excluded. Total RNA was isolated from unfractionated whole blood collected in Tempus Blood RNA tubes. This clonotype was observed at least ten times. Its cognate antigen has yet to be identified. No base quality information exists; no much larger clone differs at one position.

The TCR sequence derives from a woman aged 40 to 50 with alopecia areata. Some clones in this sample may be carry-over from other donors' samples. The material was whole blood, obtained in connection with sensitization to the hapten diphenylcyclopropenone (DPC). The sequence links TRBV20-1 to TRBJ1-1; the D gene assignment is ambiguous. The nucleotides are TGCAGTGCTAGAGATCATGGTAGACAGAACACTGAAGCTTTCTTT. Translated, this gives CSARDHGRQNTEAFF.